This entry is about one T cell receptor (beta chain). Antigen: not known. The data originate from a study of a mutant IDH1 vaccine in newly diagnosed glioma. This CDR3 region has 13 residues. Germline V lookup: CDR1 MDHEN, CDR2 SYDVKM. The trim removed 7 bases at V and 8 bases at J, leaving 7 bases unmatched. Assay: immunoSEQ multiplex PCR; the TCRdb copy retains only in-frame clones and omits some. This sample has approximately 50,000 clones; 70% to 80% occur once, and the top ten carry 10% to 15%. Time point here: week 35, safety follow-up. The vaccine gave 300 ug of a 20-mer mutant IDH1 peptide subcutaneously per dose.

The chain carries TRBV28 and TRBJ1-2; 10 bases line up with TRBD1. Source: PBMCs, taken from a glioma patient whose treatment included an IDH1 peptide vaccine. The TCR originated in a man aged 40-49 years with glioma. CDR3 amino acids: CASTPTGGWGYTF. The DNA of the CDR3 is TGTGCCAGCACCCCGACAGGGGGCTGGGGCTACACCTTC.